Sequencing of this T cell receptor (beta chain) was carried out in a study of blood T cell repertoires in COVID-19. Background on the study: Researchers got acute and convalescent COVID-19 samples from the United States, Italy and Spain. Sources were T cells, B-cell-depleted T cells, or PBMCs; the material itself was cDNA or gDNA.

The CDR3 is made up of 16 amino acids. The germline V gene has CDR1 SGHTA and CDR2 FQGNSA. Losses at the gene ends were 6 bases for V and 4 bases for J; bases not matched to a gene: 11. Clones were sequenced by immunoSEQ multiplex PCR, and TCRdb holds only the in-frame ones, with some missing. Of 95,000 to 150,000 clones detected, 70% to 80% appear once; the ten largest clones hold roughly 25%. The TCR originated in a human donor in a cohort sampled during active COVID-19. The gene calls are TRBV7-2 and TRBJ2-2, with TRBD1 matching 7 bases. Specimen: peripheral blood. CDR3 amino acids: CASSFTTGSGTGELFF. CDR3 DNA: TGTGCCAGCAGTTTTACGACAGGGTCGGGCACCGGGGAGCTGTTTTTT.